This record concerns one T cell receptor beta chain sequence. What it recognizes is unknown. The sample originates from a study of T-cell reconstitution after alpha-beta-depleted transplantation in children. For TCRbeta, the library was prepared with unique molecular identifiers. TCRdb reprocessed the PCR reads with MiXCR, giving one entry per CDR3 protein. Of more than 90,000 distinct CDR3 sequences in the sample, 10% were seen once. Study-level points and caveats: Newly made T cells mostly supplied T-cell counts and diversity one year after transplant.

CDR3 length: 12 amino acids. Germline CDR1 reads LGHDT; CDR2 reads YNNKEL (reference sequence). V dropped 3 bases and J dropped 10 bases, with 10 bases sitting between them. Sequencing was performed on PBMCs, taken before TCRalphabeta/CD19-depleted stem cell transplant. The chain has TRBV3-1 and TRBJ2-1, with D tentatively TRBD1 or TRBD2 (5 bases each). The sequence was obtained from a boy younger than 10 with acute lymphoblastic leukemia, due to receive a stem cell transplant. The DNA of the CDR3 is TGTGCCAGCAGCCAGAACGAGGGGGAGCAGTTCTTC. This gives the protein CASSQNEGEQFF.